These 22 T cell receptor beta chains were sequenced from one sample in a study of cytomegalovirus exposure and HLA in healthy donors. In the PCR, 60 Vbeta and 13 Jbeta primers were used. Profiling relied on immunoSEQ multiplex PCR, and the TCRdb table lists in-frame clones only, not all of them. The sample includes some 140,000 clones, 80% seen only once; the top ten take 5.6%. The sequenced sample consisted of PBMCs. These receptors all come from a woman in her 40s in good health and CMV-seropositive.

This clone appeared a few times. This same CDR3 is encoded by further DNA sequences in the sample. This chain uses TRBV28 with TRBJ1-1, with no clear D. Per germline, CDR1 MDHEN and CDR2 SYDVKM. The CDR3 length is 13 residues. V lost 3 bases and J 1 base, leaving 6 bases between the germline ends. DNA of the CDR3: TGTGCCAGCAGTTTTGGGCAGAACACTGAAGCTTTCTTT. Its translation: CASSFGQNTEAFF. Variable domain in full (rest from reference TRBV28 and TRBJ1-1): DVKVTQSSRYLVKRTGEKVFLECVQDMDHENMFWYRQDPGLGLRLIYFSYDVKMKEKGDIPEGYSVSREKKERFSLILESASTNQTSMYLCASSFGQNTEAFFGQGTRLTVV.

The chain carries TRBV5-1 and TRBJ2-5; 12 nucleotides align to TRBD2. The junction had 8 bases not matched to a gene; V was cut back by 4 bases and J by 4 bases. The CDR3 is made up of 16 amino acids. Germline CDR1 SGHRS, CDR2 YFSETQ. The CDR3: CASSLLAGGPGETQYF. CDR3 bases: TGCGCCAGCAGCCTTCTAGCGGGAGGGCCGGGAGAGACCCAGTACTTC.

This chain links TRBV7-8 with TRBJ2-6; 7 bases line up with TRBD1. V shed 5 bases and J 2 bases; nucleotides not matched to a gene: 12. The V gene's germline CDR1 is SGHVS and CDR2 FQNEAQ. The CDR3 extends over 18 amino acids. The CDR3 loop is CASSQGSGQRTGANVLTF. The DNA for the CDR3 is TGTGCCAGCAGCCAGGGGTCGGGACAGAGGACTGGGGCCAACGTCCTGACTTTC.

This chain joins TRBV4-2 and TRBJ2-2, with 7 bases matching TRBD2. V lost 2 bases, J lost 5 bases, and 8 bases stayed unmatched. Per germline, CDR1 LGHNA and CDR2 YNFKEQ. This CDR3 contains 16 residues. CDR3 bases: TGTGCCAGCAGCCAAAAGCGGGCTAGCGGTACCGGGGAGCTGTTTTTT. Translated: CASSQKRASGTGELFF.

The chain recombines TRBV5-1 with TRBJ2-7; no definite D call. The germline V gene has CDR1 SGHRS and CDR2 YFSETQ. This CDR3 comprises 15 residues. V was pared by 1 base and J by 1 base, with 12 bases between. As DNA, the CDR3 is TGCGCCAGCAGCTTGAACGGCGGCAGTTCCTACGAGCAGTACTTC. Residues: CASSLNGGSSYEQYF.

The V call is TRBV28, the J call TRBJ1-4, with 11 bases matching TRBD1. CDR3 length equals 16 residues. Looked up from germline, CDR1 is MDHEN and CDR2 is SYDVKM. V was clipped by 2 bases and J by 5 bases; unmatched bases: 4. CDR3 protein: CASSLRTGGGNEKLFF. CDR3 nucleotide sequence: TGTGCCAGCAGTTTACGGACAGGGGGCGGGAATGAAAAACTGTTTTTT.

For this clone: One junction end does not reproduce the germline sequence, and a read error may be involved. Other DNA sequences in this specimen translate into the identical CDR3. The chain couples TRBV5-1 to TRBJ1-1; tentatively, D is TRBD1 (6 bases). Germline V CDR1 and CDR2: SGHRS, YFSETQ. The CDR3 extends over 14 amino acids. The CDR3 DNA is TGCGCCAGCAGCAGGGACAAGGCTCTCGGTGAAGCCTTCTTT. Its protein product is CASSRDKALGEAFF.

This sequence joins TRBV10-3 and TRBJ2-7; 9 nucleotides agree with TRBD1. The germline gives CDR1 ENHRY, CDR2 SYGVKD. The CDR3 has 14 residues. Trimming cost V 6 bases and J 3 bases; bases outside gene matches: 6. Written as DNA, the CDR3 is TGTGCCATCAGATCCGGGACAGGGTACTACGAGCAGTACTTC. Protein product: CAIRSGTGYYEQYF.

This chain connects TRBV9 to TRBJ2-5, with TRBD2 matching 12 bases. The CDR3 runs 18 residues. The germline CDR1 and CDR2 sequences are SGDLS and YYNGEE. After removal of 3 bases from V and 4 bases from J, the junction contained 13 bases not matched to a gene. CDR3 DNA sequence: TGTGCCAGCAGCGCAACTCGAGATCTAGCGGGAGGGCGAGAGACCCAGTACTTC. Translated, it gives CASSATRDLAGGRETQYF.

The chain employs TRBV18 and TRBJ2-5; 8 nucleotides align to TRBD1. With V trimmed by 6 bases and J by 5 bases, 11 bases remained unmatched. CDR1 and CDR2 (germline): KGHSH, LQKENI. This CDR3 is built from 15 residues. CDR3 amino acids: CASSRDQGAEETQYF. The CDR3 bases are TGTGCCAGCTCGCGGGACCAGGGGGCGGAGGAGACCCAGTACTTC.

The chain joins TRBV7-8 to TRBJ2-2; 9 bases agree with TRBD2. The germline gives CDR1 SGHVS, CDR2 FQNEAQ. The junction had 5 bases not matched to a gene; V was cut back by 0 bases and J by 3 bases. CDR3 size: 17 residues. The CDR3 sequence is CASSLARVAGDTGELFF. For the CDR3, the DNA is TGTGCCAGCAGCTTAGCGCGGGTAGCGGGAGACACCGGGGAGCTGTTTTTT.

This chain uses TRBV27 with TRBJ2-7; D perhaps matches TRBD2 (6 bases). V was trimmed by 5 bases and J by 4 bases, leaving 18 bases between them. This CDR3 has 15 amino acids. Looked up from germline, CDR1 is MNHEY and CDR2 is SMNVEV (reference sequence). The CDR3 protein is CASSALPGADYEQYF. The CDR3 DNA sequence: TGTGCCAGCAGTGCGCTTCCGGGAGCCGATTACGAGCAGTACTTC.

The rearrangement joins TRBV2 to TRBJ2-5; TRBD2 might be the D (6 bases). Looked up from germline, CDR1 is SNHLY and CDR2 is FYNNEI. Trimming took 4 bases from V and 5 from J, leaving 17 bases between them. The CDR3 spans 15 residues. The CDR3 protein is CASSAFRASGETQYF. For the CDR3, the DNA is TGTGCCAGCAGTGCATTCCGAGCCAGCGGGGAGACCCAGTACTTC.

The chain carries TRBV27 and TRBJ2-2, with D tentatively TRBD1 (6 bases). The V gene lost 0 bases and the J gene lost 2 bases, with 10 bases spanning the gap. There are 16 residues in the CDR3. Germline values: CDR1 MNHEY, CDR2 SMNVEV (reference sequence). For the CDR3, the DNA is TGTGCCAGCAGTTTATCTGGCAGGGGTAACACCGGGGAGCTGTTTTTT. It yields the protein CASSLSGRGNTGELFF.

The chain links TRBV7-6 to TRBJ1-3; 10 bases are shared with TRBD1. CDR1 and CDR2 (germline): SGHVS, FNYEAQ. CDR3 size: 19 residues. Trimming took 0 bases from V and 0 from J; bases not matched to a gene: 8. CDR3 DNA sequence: TGTGCCAGCAGCTTAGCAACCCAGGGACAGGGGAACTCTGGAAACACCATATATTTT. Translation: CASSLATQGQGNSGNTIYF. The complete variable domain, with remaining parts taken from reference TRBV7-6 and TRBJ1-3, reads GAGVSQSPRYKVTKRGQDVALRCDPISGHVSLYWYRQALGQGPEFLTYFNYEAQQDKSGLPNDRFSAERPEGSISTLTIQRTEQRDSAMYRCASSLATQGQGNSGNTIYFGEGSWLTVV.

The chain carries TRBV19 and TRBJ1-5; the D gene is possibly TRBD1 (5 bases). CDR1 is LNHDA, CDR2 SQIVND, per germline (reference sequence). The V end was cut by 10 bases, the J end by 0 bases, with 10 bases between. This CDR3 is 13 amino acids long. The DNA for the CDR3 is TGTGCCATAGGAGGGGTTAGCAATCAGCCCCAGCATTTT. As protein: CAIGGVSNQPQHF.

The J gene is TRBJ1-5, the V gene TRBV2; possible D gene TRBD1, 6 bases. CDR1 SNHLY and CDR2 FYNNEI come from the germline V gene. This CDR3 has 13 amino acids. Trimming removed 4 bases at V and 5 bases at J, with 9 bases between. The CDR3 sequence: CASSAGQYQPQHF. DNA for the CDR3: TGTGCCAGCAGTGCCGGACAGTATCAGCCCCAGCATTTT. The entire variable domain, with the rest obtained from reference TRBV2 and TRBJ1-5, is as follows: EPEVTQTPSHQVTQMGQEVILRCVPISNHLYFYWYRQILGQKVEFLVSFYNNEISEKSEIFDDQFSVERPDGSNFTLKIRSTKLEDSAMYFCASSAGQYQPQHFGDGTRLSIL.

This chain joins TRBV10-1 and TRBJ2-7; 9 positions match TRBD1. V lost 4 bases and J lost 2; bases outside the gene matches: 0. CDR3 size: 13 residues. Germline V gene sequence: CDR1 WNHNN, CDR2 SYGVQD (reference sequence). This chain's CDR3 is CASSGTGAYEQYF. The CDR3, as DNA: TGCGCCAGCAGTGGGACAGGGGCCTACGAGCAGTACTTC.

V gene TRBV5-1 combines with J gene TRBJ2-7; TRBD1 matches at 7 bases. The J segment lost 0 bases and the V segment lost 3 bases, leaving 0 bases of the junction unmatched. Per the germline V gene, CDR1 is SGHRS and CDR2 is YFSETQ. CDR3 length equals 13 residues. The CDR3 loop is CASSWTGSYEQYF. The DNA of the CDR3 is TGCGCCAGCAGCTGGACAGGCTCCTACGAGCAGTACTTC. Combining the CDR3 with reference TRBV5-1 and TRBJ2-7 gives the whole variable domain KAGVTQTPRYLIKTRGQQVTLSCSPISGHRSVSWYQQTPGQGLQFLFEYFSETQRNKGNFPGRFSGRQFSNSRSEMNVSTLELGDSALYLCASSWTGSYEQYFGPGTRLTVT.

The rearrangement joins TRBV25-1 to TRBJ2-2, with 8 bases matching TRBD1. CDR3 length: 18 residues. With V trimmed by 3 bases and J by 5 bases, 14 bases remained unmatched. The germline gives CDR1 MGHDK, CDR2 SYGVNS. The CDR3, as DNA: TGTGCCAGCAGTGATCGCCCTAACAGGGGGTTATCGACCGGGGAGCTGTTTTTT. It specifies CASSDRPNRGLSTGELFF. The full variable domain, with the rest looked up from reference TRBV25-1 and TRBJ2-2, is EADIYQTPRYLVIGTGKKITLECSQTMGHDKMYWYQQDPGMELHLIHYSYGVNSTEKGDLSSESTVSRIRTEHFPLTLESARPSHTSQYLCASSDRPNRGLSTGELFFGEGSRLTVL.

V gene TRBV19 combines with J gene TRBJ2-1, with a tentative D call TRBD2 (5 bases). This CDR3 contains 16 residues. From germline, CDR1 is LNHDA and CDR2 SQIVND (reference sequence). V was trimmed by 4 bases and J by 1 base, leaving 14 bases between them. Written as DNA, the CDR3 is TGTGCCAGTAGTAAAACTCGACTACCTTCCTACAATGAGCAGTTCTTC. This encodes CASSKTRLPSYNEQFF.

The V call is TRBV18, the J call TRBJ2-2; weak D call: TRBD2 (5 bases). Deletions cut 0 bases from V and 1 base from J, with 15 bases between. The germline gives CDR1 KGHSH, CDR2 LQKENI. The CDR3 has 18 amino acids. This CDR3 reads CASSPPHKLVLNTGELFF. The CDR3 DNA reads TGTGCCAGCTCACCACCCCACAAACTAGTTTTGAACACCGGGGAGCTGTTTTTT.